Sequencing of this TCR beta chain was carried out in a study of cytomegalovirus exposure and HLA in healthy donors. Between the trimmed V and J ends, which lost 2 bases and 2 bases, there was a span of 10 bases. Germline lookup yields CDR1 MNHNY and CDR2 SVGAGI (reference sequence). This CDR3 contains 14 residues. With 60 Vbeta and 13 Jbeta primers, the PCR was carried out. Assay: immunoSEQ multiplex PCR; the TCRdb copy retains only in-frame clones and omits some. The repertoire includes about 170,000 clones, under 90% of them detected once, and roughly 1.5% sits in the top ten. Material for sequencing was PBMCs. This chain connects TRBV6-6 to TRBJ2-7; D may be TRBD2 (5 bases). This sequence originates from a male donor in good health and CMV-seronegative. The DNA for the CDR3 is TGTGCCAGCAGTTACAGATCGCGGGCCTACGAGCAGTACTTC. It encodes CASSYRSRAYEQYF.